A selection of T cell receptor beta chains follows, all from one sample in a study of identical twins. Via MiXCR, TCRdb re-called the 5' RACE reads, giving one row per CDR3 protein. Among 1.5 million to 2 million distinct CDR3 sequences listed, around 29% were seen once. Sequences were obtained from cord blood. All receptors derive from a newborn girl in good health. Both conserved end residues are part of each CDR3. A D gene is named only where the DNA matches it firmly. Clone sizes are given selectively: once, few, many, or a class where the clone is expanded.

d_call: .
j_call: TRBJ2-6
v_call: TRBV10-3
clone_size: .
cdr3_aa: CAISGTASGANVLTF
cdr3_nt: TGTGCCATCAGTGGGACAGCGTCTGGGGCCAACGTCCTGACTTTC

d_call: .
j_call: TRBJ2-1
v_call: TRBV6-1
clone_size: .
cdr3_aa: CASSSPPSYNEQFF
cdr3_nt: TGTGCCAGCAGTTCCCCGCCGTCCTACAATGAGCAGTTCTTC

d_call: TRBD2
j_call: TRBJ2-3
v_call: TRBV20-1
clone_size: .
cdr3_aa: CSATSGASTDTQYF
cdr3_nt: TGCAGTGCTACAAGCGGGGCTAGCACAGATACGCAGTATTTT

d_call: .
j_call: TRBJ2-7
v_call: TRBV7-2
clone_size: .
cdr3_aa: CASSHKADEDHEQYF
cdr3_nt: TGTGCCAGCAGCCACAAGGCGGACGAGGACCACGAGCAGTACTTC

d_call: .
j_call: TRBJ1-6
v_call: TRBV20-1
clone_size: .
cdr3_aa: CSARSTGKSPLHF
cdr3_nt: TGCAGTGCTAGATCCACAGGGAAATCACCCCTCCACTTT

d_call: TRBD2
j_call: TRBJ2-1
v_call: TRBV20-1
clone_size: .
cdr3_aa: CSARLAGRKNNEQFF
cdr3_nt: TGCAGTGCTAGATTAGCGGGGAGAAAGAACAATGAGCAGTTCTTC

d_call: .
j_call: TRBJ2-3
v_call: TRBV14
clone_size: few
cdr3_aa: CASSQGWLYTQYF
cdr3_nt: TGTGCCAGCAGCCAAGGCTGGCTATATACGCAGTATTTT

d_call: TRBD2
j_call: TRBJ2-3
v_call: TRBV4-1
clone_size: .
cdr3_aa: CASSQGPSGGEDTQYF
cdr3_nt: TGCGCCAGCAGCCAAGGCCCTAGCGGGGGTGAAGATACGCAGTATTTT

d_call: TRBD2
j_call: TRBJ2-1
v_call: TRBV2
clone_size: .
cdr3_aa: CASRPRTSNNEQFF
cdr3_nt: TGTGCCAGCAGGCCGAGGACTAGCAACAATGAGCAGTTCTTC

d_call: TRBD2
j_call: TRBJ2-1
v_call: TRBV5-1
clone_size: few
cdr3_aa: CASTPSGRVYNEQFF
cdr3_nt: TGCGCCAGCACCCCCAGCGGGAGAGTCTACAATGAGCAGTTCTTC

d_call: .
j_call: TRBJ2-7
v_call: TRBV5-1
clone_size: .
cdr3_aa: CASSPTQEGYEQYF
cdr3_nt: TGCGCCAGCAGCCCCACTCAAGAAGGCTACGAGCAGTACTTC

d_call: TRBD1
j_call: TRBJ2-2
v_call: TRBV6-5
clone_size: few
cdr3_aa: CASSYPGQGRSGELFF
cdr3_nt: TGTGCCAGCAGTTACCCCGGACAGGGAAGGTCCGGGGAGCTGTTTTTT

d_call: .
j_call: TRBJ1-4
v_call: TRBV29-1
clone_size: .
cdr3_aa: CSVDTGEKLFF
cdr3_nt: TGCAGCGTTGATACAGGTGAAAAACTGTTTTTT

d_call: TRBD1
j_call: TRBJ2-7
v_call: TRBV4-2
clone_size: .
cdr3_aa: CASSRQGQGYEQYF
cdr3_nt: TGTGCCAGCAGCCGACAGGGTCAAGGCTACGAGCAGTACTTC

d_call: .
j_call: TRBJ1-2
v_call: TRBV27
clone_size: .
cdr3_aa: CASRHSGGIYGYTF
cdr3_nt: TGTGCCAGCCGCCATTCTGGGGGCATCTATGGCTACACCTTC

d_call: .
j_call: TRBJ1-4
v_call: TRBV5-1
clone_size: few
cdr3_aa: CASSSTRGRDEKLFF
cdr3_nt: TGCGCCAGCAGCTCAACCCGCGGGAGGGATGAAAAACTGTTTTTT

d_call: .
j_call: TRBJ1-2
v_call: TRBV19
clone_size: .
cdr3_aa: CASGRGGNYGYTF
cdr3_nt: TGTGCCAGTGGCCGGGGCGGTAACTATGGCTACACCTTC

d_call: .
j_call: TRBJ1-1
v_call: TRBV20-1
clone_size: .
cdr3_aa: CSAQGRTEAFF
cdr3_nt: TGCAGTGCCCAGGGGAGGACTGAAGCTTTCTTT

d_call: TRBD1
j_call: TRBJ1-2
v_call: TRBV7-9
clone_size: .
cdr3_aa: CASSLDRGRFRDYGYTF
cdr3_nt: TGTGCCAGCAGCTTAGACAGGGGGCGCTTCCGAGACTATGGCTACACCTTC

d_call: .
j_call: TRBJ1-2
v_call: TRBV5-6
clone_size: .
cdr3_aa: CASSLATHSYTF
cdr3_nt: TGTGCCAGCAGCTTGGCCACCCATAGCTACACCTTC

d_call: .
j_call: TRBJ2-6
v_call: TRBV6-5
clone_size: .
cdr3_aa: CASSRTSSGANVLTF
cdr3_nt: TGTGCCAGCAGTCGTACTAGCTCTGGGGCCAACGTCCTGACTTTC

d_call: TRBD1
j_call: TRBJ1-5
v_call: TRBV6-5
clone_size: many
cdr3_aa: CASSYRGHQPQHF
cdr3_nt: TGTGCCAGCAGTTACAGGGGGCATCAGCCCCAGCATTTT

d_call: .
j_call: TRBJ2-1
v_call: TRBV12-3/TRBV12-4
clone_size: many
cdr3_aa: CASSLIRGGNEQFF
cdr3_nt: TGTGCCAGCAGTTTAATTAGAGGGGGCAATGAGCAGTTCTTC

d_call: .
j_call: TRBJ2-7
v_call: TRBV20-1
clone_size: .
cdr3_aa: CSARGRITFYEQYF
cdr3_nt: TGCAGTGCTAGGGGTCGGATTACCTTCTACGAGCAGTACTTC

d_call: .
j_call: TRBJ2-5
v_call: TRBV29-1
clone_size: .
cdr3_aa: CSVDGRGRYQETQYF
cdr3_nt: TGCAGCGTTGATGGCAGGGGACGGTACCAAGAGACCCAGTACTTC

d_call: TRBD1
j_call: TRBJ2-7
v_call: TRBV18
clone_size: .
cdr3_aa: CASSLQRQGVEQYF
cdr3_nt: TGTGCCAGCTCACTGCAAAGACAGGGGGTCGAGCAGTACTTC

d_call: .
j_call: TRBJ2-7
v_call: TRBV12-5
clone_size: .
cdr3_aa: CASGSMGGYEQYF
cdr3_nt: TGTGCTAGTGGTTCCATGGGGGGCTACGAGCAGTACTTC

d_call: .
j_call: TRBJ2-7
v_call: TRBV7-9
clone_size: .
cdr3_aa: CASSHGVANEQYF
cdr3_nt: TGTGCCAGCAGCCACGGTGTAGCGAATGAGCAGTACTTC

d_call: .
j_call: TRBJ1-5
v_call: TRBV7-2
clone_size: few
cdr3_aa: CASSLVGGAHQPQHF
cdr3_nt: TGTGCCAGCAGCTTAGTTGGGGGGGCACATCAGCCCCAGCATTTT

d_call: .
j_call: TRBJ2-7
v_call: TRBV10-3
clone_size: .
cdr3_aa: CAISGTSRDEQYF
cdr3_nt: TGTGCCATCAGTGGGACCAGCCGGGACGAGCAGTACTTC

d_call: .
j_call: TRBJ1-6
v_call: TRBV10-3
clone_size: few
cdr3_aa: CAIRGVGSSYNSPLHF
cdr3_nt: TGTGCCATCAGAGGGGTGGGGAGCTCCTATAATTCACCCCTCCACTTT